This T cell receptor beta chain emerged from a study of shared clonotypes between healthy human individuals. Deletions cut 0 bases from V and 3 bases from J, with 9 bases between. CDR1 is LGHNA and CDR2 is YSLEER in the germline V gene. This CDR3 spans 14 amino acids. Sequencing was performed with immunoSEQ multiplex PCR; in TCRdb, only in-frame clones are kept and a portion is missing. The sample lists about 2.1 million clones, 85% to 95% occurring once. CD8 cells regarded as naive lacked CD45RO, were positively chosen for CCR7, and omitted terminally differentiated effector memory CD45RA+ cells. With regard to this clone: Its matching antigen is unknown.

Study outcomes and limitations: Sampling included only blood; tissue repertoires likely differ.

This receptor was identified in a man between 18 and 29 years old in good health. Some clones in this sample may be carry-over from other donors' samples. Sample: naive CD8+ T cells from PBMCs. The chain is built from TRBV4-3 and TRBJ2-7; D unresolved. The CDR3 spells CASSQDHHGYEQYF. The DNA of the CDR3 is TGCGCCAGCAGCCAAGATCATCATGGCTACGAGCAGTACTTC.